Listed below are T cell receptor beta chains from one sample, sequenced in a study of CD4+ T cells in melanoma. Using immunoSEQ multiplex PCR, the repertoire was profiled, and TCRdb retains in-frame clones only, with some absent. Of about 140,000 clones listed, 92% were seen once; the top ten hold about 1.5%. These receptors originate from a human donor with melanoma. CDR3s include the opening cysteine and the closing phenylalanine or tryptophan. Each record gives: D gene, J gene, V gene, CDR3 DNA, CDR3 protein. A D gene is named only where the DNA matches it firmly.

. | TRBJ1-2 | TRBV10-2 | TGCGCCAGCAGTGAGGGAGGATACTATGGCTACACCTTC | CASSEGGYYGYTF
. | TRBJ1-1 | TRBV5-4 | TGTGCCAGCAGCTTAGGGATCCAAGCGACCACTGAAGCTTTCTTT | CASSLGIQATTEAFF
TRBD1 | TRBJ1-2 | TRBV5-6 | TGTGCCAGCAGCAGCAGGGGGACCCTTGGCTATGGCTACACCTTC | CASSSRGTLGYGYTF
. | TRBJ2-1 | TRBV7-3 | TGTGCCAGCAGCTCCTACACCGCCAATGAGCAGTTCTTC | CASSSYTANEQFF
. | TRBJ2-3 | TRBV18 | TGTGCCAGCTCACAGGAGTTGCGGACAGATACGCAGTATTTT | CASSQELRTDTQYF
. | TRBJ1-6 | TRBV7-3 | TGTGCCAGCAGCTTAACTCGGGGCTCACCCCTCCACTTT | CASSLTRGSPLHF
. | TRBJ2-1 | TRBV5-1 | TGCGCCAGCAGCTTGGGCAATTCCTACAATGAGCAGTTCTTC | CASSLGNSYNEQFF
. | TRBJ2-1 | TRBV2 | TGTGCCAGCAGTGAACAGGGTAGCTCCTACAATGAGCAGTTCTTC | CASSEQGSSYNEQFF
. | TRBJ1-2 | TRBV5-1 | TGCGCCAGCAGCTTGGACAGGGAGAGGGGCTACACCTTC | CASSLDRERGYTF
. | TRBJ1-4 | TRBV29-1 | TGCAGCGTTGACATCGGGGGAACTAATGAAAAACTGTTTTTT | CSVDIGGTNEKLFF